One and the same sample provided the 27 T cell receptor beta chains below, sequenced in a study of shared clonotypes between healthy human individuals. Sequencing used immunoSEQ multiplex PCR; TCRdb keeps in-frame clones, though not all of them. The table includes hundreds of thousands of clones, 60% to 80% detected once. The sequencing input was memory CD4+ T cells sorted from blood. As to subset: CD45RA-negative fraction. The receptors come from a woman aged 30 to 39 in good health.

There are a few counts of this clone. Mismatch with germline at one junction end may stem from a read error. The chain carries TRBV4-1 and TRBJ1-5; 7 nucleotides align to TRBD1. The CDR3 extends over 15 amino acids. Germline-derived CDR1 and CDR2 are MGHRA and YSYEKL. The CDR3 is CASRQAAGGDQPQHF. CDR3 nucleotide sequence: TGCGCCAGCAGACAAGCGGCAGGGGGGGATCAGCCCCAGCATTTT.

This clone was seen a single time. The chain uses TRBV27 and TRBJ1-2; TRBD1 is a possible D gene (5 bases). This CDR3 comprises 13 residues. CDR1 MNHEY and CDR2 SMNVEV come from the germline V gene (reference sequence). Trimming pared 5 bases from V and 4 bases from J, leaving 11 bases between. CDR3 bases: TGTGCCAGCAGTAGGGACGGACTCTATGGCTACACCTTC. This translates into CASSRDGLYGYTF.

The CDR3 DNA is TGTGCCAGTAGTCTCAGGGTCCTACATGACTATGGCTACACCTTC. Translating gives CASSLRVLHDYGYTF. The rearrangement uses TRBV19 and TRBJ1-2; TRBD1 is a possible D gene (5 bases). CDR3 size: 15 residues. CDR1 is LNHDA and CDR2 is SQIVND in the germline V gene (reference sequence). V lost 5 bases and J 3 bases, leaving 16 bases between the germline ends. Looking up the rest from reference TRBV19 and TRBJ1-2 gives the full variable domain: DGGITQSPKYLFRKEGQNVTLSCEQNLNHDAMYWYRQDPGQGLRLIYYSQIVNDFQKGDIAEGYSVSREKKESFPLTVTSAQKNPTAFYLCASSLRVLHDYGYTFGSGTRLTVV.

This sequence joins TRBV6-1 and TRBJ1-5, with D possibly TRBD1 on 5 matching bases. V was shortened by 6 bases and J by 10 bases, with 16 bases between the two germline ends. Germline lookup yields CDR1 MNHNS and CDR2 SASEGT. The CDR3 sequence is 13 residues long. The CDR3 protein is CASSGDGRRPQHF. DNA for the CDR3: TGTGCCAGCAGCGGGGACGGGAGACGACCCCAGCATTTT.

This chain connects TRBV11-3 to TRBJ1-5; the D is unclear. This CDR3 has 17 residues. Trimming left V 0 bases short and J 3 bases short, with 15 bases between. The V gene's germline CDR1 is SGHNT and CDR2 YENEEA. The CDR3 DNA is TGTGCCAGCAGCTTAGATTGTTCCAGGCCCCTCAATCAGCCCCAGCATTTT. Protein product: CASSLDCSRPLNQPQHF.

The chain combines TRBV29-1 with TRBJ1-5; tentative D call: TRBD1 (5 bases). The germline V gene encodes CDR1 SQVTM and CDR2 ANQGSEA. Trimming removed 4 bases from V and 0 bases from J, with 10 bases in between. CDR3 length: 14 amino acids. The CDR3: CSVAPGGSNQPQHF. The CDR3 DNA reads as TGCAGCGTTGCCCCGGGGGGTAGCAATCAGCCCCAGCATTTT.

The genes are TRBV19 and TRBJ2-1; 8 bases align to TRBD1. Germline V gene data show CDR1 as LNHDA and CDR2 as SQIVND (reference sequence). The ends lost 4 bases at V and 6 bases at J; junction bases unmatched: 14. This CDR3 contains 17 residues. CDR3 nucleotides: TGTGCCAGTAGTACCGCCACCGGGACAGGTGGTTTCAATGAGCAGTTCTTC. Translation: CASSTATGTGGFNEQFF. The whole variable domain, remainder taken from reference TRBV19 and TRBJ2-1, is DGGITQSPKYLFRKEGQNVTLSCEQNLNHDAMYWYRQDPGQGLRLIYYSQIVNDFQKGDIAEGYSVSREKKESFPLTVTSAQKNPTAFYLCASSTATGTGGFNEQFFGPGTRLTVL.

The chain has TRBV5-1 and TRBJ2-3; 11 bases line up with TRBD2. V lost 4 bases to trimming and J lost 5 bases; unmatched junction nucleotides: 9. This CDR3 has 16 residues. In germline, CDR1 is SGHRS, CDR2 YFSETQ. The CDR3 DNA sequence: TGCGCCAGCAGCCGACAAACTAGCGGGAGTGTAGATACGCAGTATTTT. This codes for CASSRQTSGSVDTQYF. The full variable domain, in which reference TRBV5-1 and TRBJ2-3 provide the parts outside the CDR3, is KAGVTQTPRYLIKTRGQQVTLSCSPISGHRSVSWYQQTPGQGLQFLFEYFSETQRNKGNFPGRFSGRQFSNSRSEMNVSTLELGDSALYLCASSRQTSGSVDTQYFGPGTRLTVL.

The table lists this clone with many counts. The J gene is TRBJ1-2, the V gene TRBV4-2, with 7 bases identical to TRBD1. V dropped 2 bases and J dropped 5; count of bases not matched to a gene: 8. CDR1 and CDR2 (germline): LGHNA, YNFKEQ. The CDR3 is made up of 15 amino acids. CDR3 amino acids: CASSQPGQRIYGYTF. The CDR3 region has the DNA TGTGCCAGCAGCCAACCGGGACAGAGAATATATGGCTACACCTTC.

This clone was seen only a few times. The V call is TRBV11-3, the J call TRBJ2-5; the match to TRBD2 covers 10 bases. The germline V gene encodes CDR1 SGHNT and CDR2 YENEEA. V lost 1 base and J lost 4; bases outside the gene matches: 3. The CDR3 runs to 15 residues. Here the CDR3 DNA reads TGTGCCAGCAGCTTAGGTCTAGCGGGAGCAGAGACCCAGTACTTC. Its protein is CASSLGLAGAETQYF.

The chain uses TRBV28 and TRBJ1-1; no definite D call. The germline V gene encodes CDR1 MDHEN and CDR2 SYDVKM. CDR3 size: 11 residues. V lost 8 bases to trimming and J lost 10 bases, with 14 bases between them. The DNA for the CDR3 is TGTGCCAGCTTCGCGGGTCCTGCAGCTTTCTTT. This sequence encodes CASFAGPAAFF.

The rearrangement joins TRBV28 to TRBJ2-7, with D perhaps assigned TRBD1 or TRBD2 (6 bases each). CDR1 MDHEN and CDR2 SYDVKM come from the germline V gene. This CDR3 comprises 15 residues. Trimming removed 5 bases from V and 4 bases from J, with 18 bases in between. CDR3 bases: TGTGCCAGCAGTCACAAGGGGGGTGGGTTTTACGAGCAGTACTTC. This translates into CASSHKGGGFYEQYF. Full variable domain (rest looked up from reference TRBV28 and TRBJ2-7): DVKVTQSSRYLVKRTGEKVFLECVQDMDHENMFWYRQDPGLGLRLIYFSYDVKMKEKGDIPEGYSVSREKKERFSLILESASTNQTSMYLCASSHKGGGFYEQYFGPGTRLTVT.

DNA for the CDR3: TGCACCAGCAGCCGGGGGCGGGAGAAGTACGAGCAGTACTTC. Protein: CTSSRGREKYEQYF. This chain uses TRBV1 with TRBJ2-7; no check of the table's D call, TRBD2, against the DNA was made. TRBV1 is designated a pseudogene. The CDR3 runs 14 residues.

The V and J genes are TRBV18 and TRBJ2-5, with D perhaps matching TRBD1 or TRBD2 (5 bases each). CDR3 size: 16 residues. With 0 bases removed from V and 4 bases from J, the gap between germline ends came to 15 bases. CDR1 KGHSH and CDR2 LQKENI come from the germline V gene. CDR3 region: CASSPPFGDPRETQYF. CDR3 sequence (DNA): TGTGCCAGCTCACCACCGTTCGGGGACCCGCGAGAGACCCAGTACTTC.

This clone was detected only once. The chain is built from TRBV28 and TRBJ1-2; 10 bases match TRBD1. The CDR3 is 16 amino acids. Germline assignment: CDR1 MDHEN and CDR2 SYDVKM. With 1 base clipped from V and 2 bases from J, the junction kept 4 bases outside the gene matches. In DNA, the CDR3 is TGTGCCAGCAGTTTATTAGGGACAGGGGTAAACTATGGCTACACCTTC. Amino acids: CASSLLGTGVNYGYTF.

CDR3 residues: CASTKEFVGISYEQYF. In DNA, the CDR3 is TGTGCCAGCACCAAAGAGTTCGTGGGGATCTCCTACGAGCAGTACTTC. The V gene is TRBV2, the J gene TRBJ2-7; D ambiguous. The V gene lost 7 bases and the J gene lost 0 bases, with 19 bases spanning the gap. The germline V gene has CDR1 SNHLY and CDR2 FYNNEI. CDR3 size: 16 residues.

For this clone: Other DNA sequences of this sample code for an identical CDR3. This chain connects TRBV4-1 to TRBJ1-3; no definite D call. The CDR3 is 13 amino acids. CDR1 and CDR2 from the germline V gene are MGHRA and YSYEKL. Trimming shortened V by 0 bases and J by 4 bases, and 4 bases separated the two germline ends. CDR3 in DNA: TGCGCCAGCAGCCAAGATAGGGGAAACACCATATATTTT. This gives the protein CASSQDRGNTIYF.

The chain is built from TRBV5-1 and TRBJ2-7; no definite D call. This CDR3 comprises 14 residues. Trimming took off 0 bases at V and 0 bases at J, with 7 bases between the two ends. Per germline, CDR1 SGHRS and CDR2 YFSETQ. The chain's CDR3 is CASSLDSFSYEQYF. CDR3 DNA sequence: TGCGCCAGCAGCTTGGACAGTTTCTCCTACGAGCAGTACTTC.

The V and J genes are TRBV15 and TRBJ2-1; TRBD2 matches at 7 bases. The CDR3 loop spans 18 amino acids. The germline CDR1 and CDR2 sequences are LNHNV and YYDKDF (reference sequence). Trimming cost V 0 bases and J 6 bases; bases outside gene matches: 14. In DNA form, the CDR3 reads TGTGCCACCAGCAGAGAGGGTCAAGTCGCGGGAGATATCAATGAGCAGTTCTTC. This translates into CATSREGQVAGDINEQFF.

Only one count was recorded for this clone. Since a far larger clone is one base different, this is likely a read error. V and J are TRBV29-1 and TRBJ2-5, with TRBD2 matching over 9 bases. This CDR3 region has 17 residues. CDR1 and CDR2 (germline): SQVTM, ANQGSEA. This CDR3 reads CSVEDPQTSGILEAQYF. The DNA of the CDR3 is TGCAGCGTTGAAGATCCGCAGACTAGCGGTATCCTAGAGGCCCAGTACTTC.

This clone was seen a few times. The V and J genes are TRBV5-1 and TRBJ2-3, with D perhaps assigned TRBD1 or TRBD2 (6 bases each). CDR3 length: 15 amino acids. CDR1 and CDR2 from the germline V gene are SGHRS and YFSETQ. V lost 4 bases to trimming and J lost 6 bases, with 18 bases between them. The CDR3, as DNA: TGCGCCAGCAGCCCCGAGGGGGGAGTTCTGGATACGCAGTATTTT. Translation: CASSPEGGVLDTQYF.

The chain employs TRBV9 and TRBJ2-6; 9 positions match TRBD1. CDR1 and CDR2 (germline): SGDLS, YYNGEE. Trimming at V came to 5 bases and at J to 0 bases, leaving 9 bases not matched to a gene. This CDR3 has 18 amino acids. The CDR3 here is CASRNPGQGLSGANVLTF. CDR3 nucleotides: TGTGCCAGCAGGAACCCGGGACAGGGCCTCTCTGGGGCCAACGTCCTGACTTTC. The full variable domain, in which reference TRBV9 and TRBJ2-6 provide the parts outside the CDR3, is DSGVTQTPKHLITATGQRVTLRCSPRSGDLSVYWYQQSLDQGLQFLIQYYNGEERAKGNILERFSAQQFPDLHSELNLSSLELGDSALYFCASRNPGQGLSGANVLTFGAGSRLTVL.

This clone showed up just a few times. The CDR3 loop reads CASRLGQGGYGYTF. In DNA, the CDR3 is TGTGCCAGCAGACTTGGACAGGGTGGCTATGGCTACACCTTC. The V gene is TRBV6-5, the J gene TRBJ1-2, with 8 bases identical to TRBD1. J was trimmed by 4 bases and V by 6 bases; bases with no gene match: 7. Germline CDR1 MNHEY, CDR2 SVGAGI. The CDR3 is made up of 14 amino acids.

The chain links TRBV18 to TRBJ2-1, with 8 nucleotides matching TRBD1. Trimming cost V 6 bases and J 2 bases; bases outside gene matches: 6. This CDR3 region has 15 residues. Germline V gene data show CDR1 as KGHSH and CDR2 as LQKENI. CDR3 coding DNA: TGTGCCAGCTCGCCGGGACAGGTTACCTACAATGAGCAGTTCTTC. Translating gives CASSPGQVTYNEQFF.

The V and J genes are TRBV5-5 and TRBJ2-1; no clear D. The germline V gene encodes CDR1 SGHKS and CDR2 YYEKEE (reference sequence). Trimming pared 0 bases from V and 7 bases from J, leaving 5 bases between. The CDR3 runs 12 residues. This CDR3 is CASSLGENEQFF. CDR3 in DNA: TGTGCCAGCAGCTTGGGGGAAAATGAGCAGTTCTTC.

The chain carries TRBV23-1 and TRBJ2-2, with TRBD1 identical over 9 bases. TRBV23-1 is an ORF for which the function is uncertain. The J segment lost 6 bases and the V segment lost 0 bases, leaving 5 bases of the junction unmatched. This CDR3 has 16 residues. CDR3 in DNA: TGCGCCAGCAGTCAATCCGGACAGGGGATCGCCGGGGAGCTGTTTTTT. It specifies CASSQSGQGIAGELFF.

The CDR3 DNA reads as TGTGCCAGCAGCGATGCGGGTAGTCCGGCGAATGAGCAGTTCTTC. Amino acids: CASSDAGSPANEQFF. The chain employs TRBV6-1 and TRBJ2-1; perhaps TRBD2 as D (5 bases). This CDR3 is 15 amino acids long. The germline gives CDR1 MNHNS, CDR2 SASEGT. The V end lost 6 bases, the J end lost 7 bases, and 19 bases lay between the germline ends.